The present entry profiles one TCR beta chain with its context. No antigen is known for it. Mouse gene names apply. The sequenced fragment ends 1 residue before the CDR3 boundary, so the rest is inferred from the germline J gene. The sample is drawn from a study of tissue T cells after allogeneic stem cell transplantation. Sequencing of TCRbeta CDR3 at survey depth gave sequences and template counts. TCRdb keeps only in-frame clones here, not all; method: immunoSEQ multiplex PCR. The table has about 2,500 clones, roughly 66% seen once. The CDR3 is 15 residues long. Trimming took 1 base from V and 0 from J, leaving 9 bases between them. Looked up from germline, CDR1 is GKSSPN and CDR2 is SITVG. General study results and limits: This small cohort was clinically heterogeneous, and sampling depth was a limitation. Anatomically similar tissues had similar TCR repertoires within each patient.

This receptor was taken from a female BALB/c mouse in good health. The MHC haplotype recorded for the strain is H2-d. Sequenced sample: gut tissue. V and J are TRBV31 and TRBJ1-4; maybe TRBD1 (6 bases). This CDR3 reads CAWSPYRVSNERLFF. Partial CDR3 DNA: TGTGCCTGGAGTCCGTACAGGGTTTCCAACGAAAGATTATTT.